The rows below give T cell receptor beta chains drawn from one sample of a study of blood T cell repertoires in COVID-19. The data were produced by immunoSEQ multiplex PCR, yet TCRdb's version contains in-frame clones alone and is incomplete. Of about 190,000 clones in the sample, around 85% are singletons; the top ten hold about an eighth. The sequenced material came from peripheral blood. All receptors come from a woman aged 50 to 60 with acute or convalescent COVID-19. CDR3s leave out the opening cysteine and the closing phenylalanine or tryptophan. Fields, in order: J gene, V gene, CDR3 protein.

J gene: TRBJ1-2; V gene: TRBV19; CDR3 protein: ASRPGTGGAGYT
J gene: TRBJ1-2; V gene: TRBV30; CDR3 protein: AWTLGSHKIF
J gene: TRBJ2-1; V gene: TRBV10-2; CDR3 protein: ASRVGGALNEQF
J gene: TRBJ1-2; V gene: TRBV9; CDR3 protein: ASSSSEGAHGYGYT
J gene: TRBJ1-1; V gene: TRBV19; CDR3 protein: ASSMWGDTEAF
J gene: TRBJ1-1; V gene: TRBV5-1; CDR3 protein: ASSFGDTSRTEAF
J gene: TRBJ2-7; V gene: TRBV19; CDR3 protein: ASKVKHRGIYEQY
J gene: TRBJ1-1; V gene: TRBV7-2; CDR3 protein: ASSLGGRNTEAF
J gene: TRBJ2-1; V gene: TRBV30; CDR3 protein: AWSAARGLYNEQF
J gene: TRBJ1-1; V gene: TRBV11-2; CDR3 protein: ASSLEPGANTEAF
J gene: TRBJ1-2; V gene: TRBV10-3; CDR3 protein: AISSPPGGYT
J gene: TRBJ1-6; V gene: TRBV28; CDR3 protein: ASSQAGTGWSPLH
J gene: TRBJ1-2; V gene: TRBV6-6; CDR3 protein: ASSDRAYGYT
J gene: TRBJ1-5; V gene: TRBV27; CDR3 protein: ASSLIGGWGNQPQH
J gene: TRBJ1-1; V gene: TRBV4-1; CDR3 protein: ASSQEATLVIEAF
J gene: TRBJ1-5; V gene: TRBV6-5; CDR3 protein: ASTPKQGGNQPQH
J gene: TRBJ1-1; V gene: TRBV30; CDR3 protein: AWRTQGSSTEAF
J gene: TRBJ1-5; V gene: TRBV2; CDR3 protein: ASSEVPGTGFGLPQH
J gene: TRBJ2-7; V gene: TRBV6-5; CDR3 protein: ASSTPGRLTYEQY
J gene: TRBJ1-2; V gene: TRBV5-6; CDR3 protein: ASSLDSGWNGYT
J gene: TRBJ2-2; V gene: TRBV28; CDR3 protein: ASSFPGGNTGELF
J gene: TRBJ1-1; V gene: TRBV5-8; CDR3 protein: ASSLRGNTEAF
J gene: TRBJ2-5; V gene: TRBV19; CDR3 protein: ASSRLAGETQY
J gene: TRBJ2-3; V gene: TRBV9; CDR3 protein: ASSVGASSRTDTQY
J gene: TRBJ2-1; V gene: TRBV28; CDR3 protein: ASSLLQGQF
J gene: TRBJ1-2; V gene: TRBV27; CDR3 protein: ASSHQGWGSYGYT
J gene: TRBJ2-7; V gene: TRBV2; CDR3 protein: ASSDRLAGSTEQY
J gene: TRBJ2-7; V gene: TRBV10-3; CDR3 protein: AIYSQDSHTYEQY
J gene: TRBJ1-1; V gene: TRBV5-1; CDR3 protein: ASSSDNNAEAF
J gene: TRBJ2-3; V gene: TRBV6-4; CDR3 protein: ASSDSAGGPDTQY
J gene: TRBJ1-5; V gene: TRBV11-2; CDR3 protein: ASSLEGQGASNQPQH
J gene: TRBJ2-4; V gene: TRBV19; CDR3 protein: ASSKGTLAKNIQY
J gene: TRBJ2-7; V gene: TRBV19; CDR3 protein: ASSITGLTAEQY
J gene: TRBJ1-6; V gene: TRBV27; CDR3 protein: ASSSNNSPLH
J gene: TRBJ2-1; V gene: TRBV11-3; CDR3 protein: ASSLEPPGGADEQF
J gene: TRBJ2-1; V gene: TRBV6-4; CDR3 protein: ASSDSGGGHNEQF
J gene: TRBJ2-7; V gene: TRBV12-3/TRBV12-4; CDR3 protein: ASMQGANEQY
J gene: TRBJ1-1; V gene: TRBV29-1; CDR3 protein: SARRDRGVTEAF
J gene: TRBJ2-2; V gene: TRBV6-5; CDR3 protein: ASRNTGWELF
J gene: TRBJ2-3; V gene: TRBV7-2; CDR3 protein: ASSTPGLAVTDTQY
J gene: TRBJ1-6; V gene: TRBV14; CDR3 protein: ASSQRTARNSPLH
J gene: TRBJ1-1; V gene: TRBV11-2; CDR3 protein: ASSLGEGVGNTEAF
J gene: TRBJ2-1; V gene: TRBV20-1; CDR3 protein: SARDLKELF
J gene: TRBJ2-2; V gene: TRBV20-1; CDR3 protein: SASPPNIRTGELF
J gene: TRBJ1-4; V gene: TRBV7-9; CDR3 protein: ASIPDRDEKLF
J gene: TRBJ1-5; V gene: TRBV18; CDR3 protein: ASSPNQAQPQH
J gene: TRBJ1-5; V gene: TRBV5-8; CDR3 protein: ASSLAAGVGNQPQH
J gene: TRBJ2-1; V gene: TRBV28; CDR3 protein: ASSSPAGGYNEQF
J gene: TRBJ1-2; V gene: TRBV30; CDR3 protein: AWIDRETPNYGYT
J gene: TRBJ1-2; V gene: TRBV18; CDR3 protein: ASSPPLGVGYGYT
J gene: TRBJ2-1; V gene: TRBV3-1/TRBV3-2; CDR3 protein: ASSQDSGGYNEQF
J gene: TRBJ2-3; V gene: TRBV9; CDR3 protein: ASSGTGQSHTDTQY
J gene: TRBJ2-2; V gene: TRBV5-1; CDR3 protein: ASGRSPPGELF
J gene: TRBJ1-1; V gene: TRBV4-2; CDR3 protein: ASSQIQGANTEAF
J gene: TRBJ1-2; V gene: TRBV11-2; CDR3 protein: ASSGRTGDRGYGYT
J gene: TRBJ2-1; V gene: TRBV19; CDR3 protein: ASTRTGLANEQF
J gene: TRBJ1-5; V gene: TRBV6-2/TRBV6-3; CDR3 protein: ASSRYRGGPNSNQPQH
J gene: TRBJ2-1; V gene: TRBV11-2; CDR3 protein: ASSLVTRAYNEQF
J gene: TRBJ1-2; V gene: TRBV6-5; CDR3 protein: ASRLTQGESGYT
J gene: TRBJ1-1; V gene: TRBV7-8; CDR3 protein: ASSHRARQAEAF